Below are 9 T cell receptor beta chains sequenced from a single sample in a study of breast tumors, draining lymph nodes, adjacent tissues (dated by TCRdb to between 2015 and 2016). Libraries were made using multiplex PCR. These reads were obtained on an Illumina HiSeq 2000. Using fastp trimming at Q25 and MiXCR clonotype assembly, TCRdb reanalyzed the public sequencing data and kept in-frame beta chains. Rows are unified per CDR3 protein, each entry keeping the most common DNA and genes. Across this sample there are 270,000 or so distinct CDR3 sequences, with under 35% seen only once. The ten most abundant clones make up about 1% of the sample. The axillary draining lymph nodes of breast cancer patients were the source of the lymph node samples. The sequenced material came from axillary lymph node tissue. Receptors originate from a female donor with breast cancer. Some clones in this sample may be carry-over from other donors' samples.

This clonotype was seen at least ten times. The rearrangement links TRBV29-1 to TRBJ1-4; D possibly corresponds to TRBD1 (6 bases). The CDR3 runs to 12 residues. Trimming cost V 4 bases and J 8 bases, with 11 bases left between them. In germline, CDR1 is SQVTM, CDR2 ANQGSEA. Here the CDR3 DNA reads TGCAGCGTTGGGACAGTAGAGGAAAAACTGTTTTTT. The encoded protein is CSVGTVEEKLFF.

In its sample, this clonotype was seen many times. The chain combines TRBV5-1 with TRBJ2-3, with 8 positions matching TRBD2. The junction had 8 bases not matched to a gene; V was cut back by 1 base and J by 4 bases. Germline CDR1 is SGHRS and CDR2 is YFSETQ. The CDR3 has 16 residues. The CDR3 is CASSLIGGRNSDTQYF. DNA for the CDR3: TGCGCCAGCAGCTTGATCGGCGGGAGGAACTCAGATACGCAGTATTTT.

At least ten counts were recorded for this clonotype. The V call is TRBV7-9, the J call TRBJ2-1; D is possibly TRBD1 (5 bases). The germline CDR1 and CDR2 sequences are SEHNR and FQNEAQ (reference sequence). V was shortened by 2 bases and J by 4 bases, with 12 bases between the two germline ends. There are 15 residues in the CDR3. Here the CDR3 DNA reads TGTGCCAGCAGCTTATCCAGGGCCCTTTACAATGAGCAGTTCTTC. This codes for CASSLSRALYNEQFF.

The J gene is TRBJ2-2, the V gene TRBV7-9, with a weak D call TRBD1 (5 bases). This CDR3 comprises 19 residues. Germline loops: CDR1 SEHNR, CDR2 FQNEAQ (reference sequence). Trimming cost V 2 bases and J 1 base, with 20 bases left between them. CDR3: CASSLRLPQGCVNTGELFF. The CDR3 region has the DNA TGTGCCAGCAGCTTAAGACTGCCCCAGGGCTGTGTGAACACCGGGGAGCTGTTTTTT.

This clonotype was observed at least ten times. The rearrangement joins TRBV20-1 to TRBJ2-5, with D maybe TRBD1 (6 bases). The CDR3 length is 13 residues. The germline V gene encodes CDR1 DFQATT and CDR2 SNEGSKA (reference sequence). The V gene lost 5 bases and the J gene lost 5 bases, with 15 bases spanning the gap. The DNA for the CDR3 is TGCAGTGCTCTCTTGGGGGCAGGCGAGACCCAGTACTTC. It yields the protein CSALLGAGETQYF.

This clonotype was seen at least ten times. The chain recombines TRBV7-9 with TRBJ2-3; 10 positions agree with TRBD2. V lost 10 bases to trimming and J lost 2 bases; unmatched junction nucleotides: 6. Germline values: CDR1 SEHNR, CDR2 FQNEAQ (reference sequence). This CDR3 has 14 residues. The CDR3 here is CAIQREGDTDTQYF. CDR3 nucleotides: TGTGCCATCCAGCGGGAGGGGGACACAGATACGCAGTATTTT. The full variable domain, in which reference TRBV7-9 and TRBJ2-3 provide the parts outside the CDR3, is DTGVSQNPRHKITKRGQNVTFRCDPISEHNRLYWYRQTLGQGPEFLTYFQNEAQLEKSRLLSDRFSAERPKGSFSTLEIQRTEQGDSAMYLCAIQREGDTDTQYFGPGTRLTVL.

DNA of the CDR3: TGTGCCAGCAGCTTCAGGCGGGATGGGGAAAAACTGTTTTTT. Translation gives CASSFRRDGEKLFF. The chain combines TRBV7-9 with TRBJ1-4; no definite D call. The CDR3 contains 14 residues. The ends were cut back, 3 bases at V and 8 bases at J, with 13 bases in the middle. CDR1 SEHNR and CDR2 FQNEAQ come from the germline V gene (reference sequence).

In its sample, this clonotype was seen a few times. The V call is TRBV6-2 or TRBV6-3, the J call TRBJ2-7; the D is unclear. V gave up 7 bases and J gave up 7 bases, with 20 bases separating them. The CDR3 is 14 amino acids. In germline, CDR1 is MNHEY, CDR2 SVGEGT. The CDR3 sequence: CASMGPHSLVEQYF. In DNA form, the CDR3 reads TGTGCCAGCATGGGTCCCCACTCCCTTGTGGAGCAGTACTTC.

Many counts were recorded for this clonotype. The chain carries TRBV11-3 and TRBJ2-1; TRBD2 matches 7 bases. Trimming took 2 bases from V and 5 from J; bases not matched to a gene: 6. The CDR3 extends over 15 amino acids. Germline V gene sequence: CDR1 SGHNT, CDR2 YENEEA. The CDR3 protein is CASSLTRERNNEQFF. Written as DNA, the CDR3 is TGTGCCAGCAGCTTAACGCGGGAGCGGAACAATGAGCAGTTCTTC.